This T cell receptor (beta chain) came from a study of blood T cell repertoires in COVID-19. TCRdb keeps only in-frame clones here, not all; method: immunoSEQ multiplex PCR. Seen here are around 700,000 clones, 90% observed once, and the top ten hold roughly 0.25%. V lost 8 bases to trimming and J lost 1 base, with 11 bases between them. Germline-derived CDR1 and CDR2 are MNHEY and SVGAGI. CDR3 length: 13 residues. The clonotype originates from a woman aged 18-29 years with acute or convalescent COVID-19. The chain couples TRBV6-5 to TRBJ1-1; D gene unclear. The sample comprised peripheral blood. CDR3 DNA: TGTGCCAGCCGGAGGGAGGGGAACACTGAAGCTTTCTTT. This gives the protein CASRREGNTEAFF.